The 14 T cell receptor beta chains in this list originate from one sample, sequenced in a study of T cells in localized non-small cell lung cancer. Here immunoSEQ multiplex PCR was the method, and the copy in TCRdb shows in-frame clones only, minus some. The sample lists around 80,000 clones, roughly 75% occurring once. The material sequenced was PBMCs, taken before any cancer treatment. Source of these receptors: a man between 40 and 69 years old with stage II squamous cell lung carcinoma.

This chain uses TRBV28 with TRBJ1-2; D ambiguous. CDR1 MDHEN and CDR2 SYDVKM come from the germline V gene. The CDR3 spans 13 residues. V was clipped by 2 bases and J by 4 bases, with 8 bases between them. The CDR3 protein is CASSLLGVYGYTF. The DNA of the CDR3 is TGTGCCAGCAGTTTACTCGGCGTCTATGGCTACACCTTC.

The gene calls are TRBV28 and TRBJ1-1, with 8 bases that match TRBD1. The germline V gene encodes CDR1 MDHEN and CDR2 SYDVKM. The CDR3 totals 14 residues. CDR3 residues: CTLRATGGGTEAFF. CDR3 in DNA: TGTACTCTCAGGGCCACAGGGGGAGGGACTGAAGCTTTCTTT.

The rearrangement links TRBV11-1 to TRBJ2-4; 8 bases match TRBD1. V shed 1 base, J shed 1 base, and the junction held 0 bases outside the gene matches. Germline CDR1 reads SGHAT; CDR2 reads FQDESV (reference sequence). This CDR3 is built from 15 residues. Written as DNA, the CDR3 is TGTGCCAGCAGCTTAGGACAGGGGGCCAAAAACATTCAGTACTTC. It codes for CASSLGQGAKNIQYF.

On this clone: At one end, the junction sequence differs from germline, possibly due to a read error. The rearrangement uses TRBV5-1 and TRBJ2-7; perhaps D is TRBD1 or TRBD2 (5 bases each). CDR3 size: 15 residues. Per the germline V gene, CDR1 is SGHRS and CDR2 is YFSETQ. The CDR3 DNA follows: TGTGCCAGCTCTGTGGGGGTGACACTTTCCTACGAGCAGTACTTC. Its translation: CASSVGVTLSYEQYF.

The gene calls are TRBV6-1 and TRBJ2-5; D remains ambiguous. Germline V gene lookup returns CDR1 MNHNS and CDR2 SASEGT. V was clipped by 8 bases and J by 2 bases, with 3 bases between them. The CDR3 spans 10 residues. This CDR3 is CASQQETQYF. As DNA, the CDR3 is TGTGCCAGCCAGCAAGAGACCCAGTACTTC.

V gene TRBV14 combines with J gene TRBJ2-7, with a weak D call TRBD1 (6 bases). Trimming removed 0 bases at V and 0 bases at J, with 18 bases between. This CDR3 comprises 18 residues. Germline V CDR1 and CDR2: SGHDN, FVKESK. The CDR3 reads CASSQDPRTDRSSYEQYF. The CDR3 DNA sequence: TGTGCCAGCAGCCAAGATCCTCGGACAGACAGGAGCTCCTACGAGCAGTACTTC.

The V call is TRBV28, the J call TRBJ1-2; D is perhaps TRBD1 (6 bases). The CDR3 is 17 residues long. V gave up 5 bases and J gave up 1 base, with 20 bases separating them. Germline lookup yields CDR1 MDHEN and CDR2 SYDVKM. The CDR3 nucleotides are TGTGCCAGCAGTGCCGACCCGGGACACAAATTTAACTATGGCTACACCTTC. It specifies CASSADPGHKFNYGYTF.

V gene TRBV7-2 combines with J gene TRBJ2-7, with D perhaps matching TRBD1 (5 bases). The CDR3 consists of 13 residues. Germline CDR1 and CDR2: SGHTA and FQGNSA. Trimming took off 3 bases at V and 1 base at J, with 7 bases between the two ends. CDR3 bases: TGTGCCAGCAGCTTCTCAGGGTCCTACGAGCAGTACTTC. Encoded protein: CASSFSGSYEQYF. The full variable domain, in which reference TRBV7-2 and TRBJ2-7 provide the parts outside the CDR3, is GAGVSQSPSNKVTEKGKDVELRCDPISGHTALYWYRQSLGQGLEFLIYFQGNSAPDKSGLPSDRFSAERTGGSVSTLTIQRTQQEDSAVYLCASSFSGSYEQYFGPGTRLTVT.

This sequence joins TRBV19 and TRBJ1-4; the match to TRBD1 covers 8 bases. V lost 3 bases, J lost 6 bases, and 12 bases stayed unmatched. Germline V gives CDR1 LNHDA, CDR2 SQIVND (reference sequence). The length of the CDR3 is 17 residues. The CDR3 protein is CASSIPPRTGGDEKLFF. The CDR3 nucleotides read TGTGCCAGTAGTATCCCGCCGCGAACAGGGGGGGATGAAAAACTGTTTTTT.

The rearrangement joins TRBV7-3 to TRBJ2-1; perhaps D is TRBD1 or TRBD2 (6 bases each). Germline V gene sequence: CDR1 SGHTA, CDR2 FQGTGA. V lost 5 bases and J 1 base, leaving 15 bases between the germline ends. The CDR3 runs 16 residues. The CDR3 loop reads CASSPIGGGSYNEQFF. Written as DNA, the CDR3 is TGTGCCAGCAGCCCAATAGGAGGGGGATCCTACAATGAGCAGTTCTTC.

In its sample, this clone was seen once. This chain links TRBV29-1 with TRBJ2-7, with TRBD2 identical over 9 bases. The germline CDR1 and CDR2 sequences are SQVTM and ANQGSEA. This CDR3 comprises 13 residues. With V trimmed by 8 bases and J by 6 bases, 11 bases remained unmatched. CDR3 sequence (DNA): TGCAGCCTTTCAGCGGCGGGGGGGCCCGAGCAGTACTTC. Encoded protein: CSLSAAGGPEQYF.

The J gene is TRBJ1-5, the V gene TRBV27, with 10 bases identical to TRBD1. The CDR3 loop spans 15 amino acids. With V trimmed by 5 bases and J by 4 bases, 5 bases remained unmatched. In germline, CDR1 is MNHEY, CDR2 SMNVEV (reference sequence). This CDR3 reads CASSPGQGRNQPQHF. The CDR3 coding sequence is TGTGCCAGCAGTCCGGGACAGGGGCGTAATCAGCCCCAGCATTTT.

This sequence joins TRBV18 and TRBJ1-1, with D possibly TRBD1 on 5 matching bases. Germline CDR1 and CDR2: KGHSH and LQKENI. The CDR3 totals 15 residues. The V end was cut by 4 bases, the J end by 2 bases, with 14 bases between. Written as DNA, the CDR3 is TGTGCCAGCTCACGAAACGGAGGGGACAACACTGAAGCTTTCTTT. Its translation is CASSRNGGDNTEAFF.

This chain links TRBV7-8 with TRBJ1-5; D unclear. The CDR3 extends over 18 amino acids. The V and J ends lost 1 base and 4 bases respectively, with 20 bases between them. CDR1 and CDR2 from the germline V gene are SGHVS and FQNEAQ. The CDR3 region is CASSLGARAGDVNQPQHF. DNA of the CDR3: TGTGCCAGCAGCTTAGGGGCCCGGGCAGGAGACGTGAATCAGCCCCAGCATTTT. Full variable domain (missing parts from reference TRBV7-8 and TRBJ1-5): GAGVSQSPRYKVAKRGQDVALRCDPISGHVSLFWYQQALGQGPEFLTYFQNEAQLDKSGLPSDRFFAERPEGSVSTLKIQRTQQEDSAVYLCASSLGARAGDVNQPQHFGDGTRLSIL.